This T cell receptor (beta chain) was observed in a study of breast tumors, draining lymph nodes, adjacent tissues. A single record per CDR3 protein comes from TCRdb applying MiXCR to the multiplex PCR reads. The sample comprises just under 65,000 distinct CDR3 sequences, around 60% of which are singletons, and roughly a fifth rests with the top ten. General study results and limits: Tumor TCR diversity was below lymph nodes but above nontumor tissue.

A remark on this clonotype: Antigen: not known. The conserved phenylalanine or tryptophan normally closing the CDR3 is absent here, so this likely arose from a read error.

Trimming stripped 5 bases from V and 2 bases from J, with 12 bases between. CDR3 size: 14 residues. CDR1 is MNHEY, CDR2 SVGAGI, per germline. The chain is built from TRBV6-5 and TRBJ2-5; weak D call: TRBD2 (5 bases). Sequenced input: breast tumor tissue. The sequence was collected from a female donor with breast cancer. Some clones in this sample may be carry-over from other donors' samples. CDR3 residues: CASSESGEQETQYL. For the CDR3, the DNA is TGTGCCAGCAGTGAGTCCGGGGAACAAGAGACCCAGTACCTC.